This TCR beta chain is from a study of T cell changes during pregnancy in multiple sclerosis. The table came from immunoSEQ multiplex PCR; TCRdb's copy has only in-frame clones and leaves some out. The table lists some 120,000 clones, 85% to 95% of them singletons. Germline V gene lookup returns CDR1 GTSNPN and CDR2 SVGIG (reference sequence). The CDR3 spans 13 residues. V dropped 4 bases and J dropped 2; count of bases not matched to a gene: 4. The V and J genes are TRBV30 and TRBJ1-2; 7 nucleotides line up with TRBD1. Source: peripheral blood, taken before pregnancy. This TCR was sampled from a female donor with multiple sclerosis, enrolled in a pregnancy study. The CDR3 nucleotides read TGTGCCTGGACCAGGGACAGCAACTATGGCTACACCTTC. Translating it yields CAWTRDSNYGYTF.